These 9 T cell receptor beta chains share one sample of origin, sequenced in a study of T and B cells in COVID-19 patients. Each TRB amplification used about 250-550 ng of genomic DNA from blood. Multiplex PCR with BIOMED2 TRB-A/B primer pools amplified TRB rearrangements. TCRdb called the multiplex PCR reads again in MiXCR, with one record for every CDR3 protein. Of around 15,000 distinct CDR3 sequences in the sample, approximately 30% were seen once. The sequenced material came from blood. The source is a human donor who had recovered from COVID-19.

In this sample, this clonotype is medium-sized (0.01 to 0.1%). The CDR3, as DNA: TGTGCCAGCAGTAGGTTGACAGGGGGGCTTTGGACCCAGTACTTC. It encodes CASSRLTGGLWTQYF. The V gene is TRBV27, the J gene TRBJ2-5; TRBD1 aligns across 9 bases. CDR3 length equals 15 residues. Germline-derived CDR1 and CDR2 are MNHEY and SMNVEV (reference sequence). With V trimmed by 5 bases and J by 7 bases, 11 bases remained unmatched.

The CDR3 bases are TGTGCCAGCAGCTTTCGGCGGGAGACAGCTAACTTAAATGAGCAGTTCTTC. Protein: CASSFRRETANLNEQFF. V is TRBV5-4 and J is TRBJ2-1; 7 positions agree with TRBD2. V shed 2 bases and J 7 bases; nucleotides not matched to a gene: 15. The CDR3 covers 17 residues. Germline V gives CDR1 SGHNT, CDR2 YYREEE (reference sequence).

The V gene is TRBV7-6, the J gene TRBJ2-2; D might be TRBD2 (6 bases). The V gene's germline CDR1 is SGHVS and CDR2 FNYEAQ. The V and J ends lost 1 base and 7 bases respectively, with 13 bases between them. The CDR3 is 15 residues long. In DNA, the CDR3 is TGTGCCAGCAGCTTAGGGCAGGGAGGTGGCGGGGAGCTGTTTTTT. This encodes CASSLGQGGGGELFF.

This clonotype was counted ten times or more. The chain has TRBV19 and TRBJ1-5, with unresolved D. Germline V gives CDR1 LNHDA, CDR2 SQIVND (reference sequence). There are 12 residues in the CDR3. The V and J ends lost 3 bases and 5 bases respectively, with 5 bases between them. The CDR3 sequence: CASSIGDQPQHF. Written as DNA, the CDR3 is TGTGCCAGTAGTATTGGAGATCAGCCCCAGCATTTT.

This clonotype was counted a few times. The chain links TRBV4-3 to TRBJ2-7, with D perhaps TRBD1 (5 bases). V lost 0 bases and J lost 3, with 9 bases in between. The V gene's germline CDR1 is LGHNA and CDR2 YSLEER. The CDR3 is 14 residues long. CDR3 sequence reads: CASSQDWGSYEQYF. The CDR3 nucleotides read TGCGCCAGCAGCCAAGACTGGGGCAGCTACGAGCAGTACTTC.

This clonotype was recorded many times. The V and J genes are TRBV19 and TRBJ1-2; unclear D gene. The CDR3 sequence is 15 residues long. V was cut by 3 bases and J by 2 bases, with 13 bases left in between. Germline CDR1 and CDR2: LNHDA and SQIVND (reference sequence). The CDR3 DNA is TGTGCCAGTAGTATCGTGGGGATACAGAACTATGGCTACACCTTC. This sequence encodes CASSIVGIQNYGYTF.

There are a few counts of this clonotype. The V call is TRBV27, the J call TRBJ1-1; D perhaps matches TRBD1 (5 bases). Germline V gene lookup returns CDR1 MNHEY and CDR2 SMNVEV (reference sequence). With 3 bases removed from V and 1 base from J, the gap between germline ends came to 6 bases. This CDR3 has 13 residues. The CDR3 DNA reads as TGTGCCAGCAGTTTCGGGGCGAACACTGAAGCTTTCTTT. This encodes CASSFGANTEAFF.

The CDR3: CASCGSLAGELFF. The DNA of the CDR3 is TGTGCCAGCTGTGGCAGTTTGGCCGGGGAGCTGTTTTTT. The V and J genes are TRBV6-1 and TRBJ2-2; D remains unclear. The germline V gene encodes CDR1 MNHNS and CDR2 SASEGT. The CDR3 sequence is 13 residues long. V lost 8 bases and J lost 6, with 13 bases in between.

In this sample, this clonotype turned up a few times. This rearrangement joins TRBV10-3 to TRBJ2-3, with D maybe TRBD1 (5 bases). CDR3 length equals 15 residues. Looked up from germline, CDR1 is ENHRY and CDR2 is SYGVKD. The V gene lost 2 bases and the J gene lost 4 bases, with 13 bases spanning the gap. The CDR3: CAISEGQGTSDTQYF. CDR3 in DNA: TGTGCCATCAGTGAGGGGCAGGGCACATCAGATACGCAGTATTTT.